The T cell receptor beta chain under discussion was sequenced for a study of beta chain features in type 1 diabetes. Overall study findings and caveats: Moderate yet significant TCRB CDR3 shortening was seen in Type 1 diabetes patients in all four CD4+ subsets.

Germline assignment: CDR1 SGHTA and CDR2 FQGNSA. V was trimmed by 2 bases and J by 0 bases, leaving 14 bases between them. This CDR3 has 17 amino acids. Expressed TCRB transcripts were sequenced after all isolated RNA was converted to cDNA. The assay was immunoSEQ multiplex PCR, and TCRdb's table has in-frame clones only and misses some. The sample includes about 150,000 clones, 10% to 15% seen only once; the top ten take approximately 1.3%. This clone was detected only a few times. Its antigen is unknown. The sequencing input was central memory CD4+ T cells from blood. The source of this sequence is a young man with type 1 diabetes. The V call is TRBV7-2, the J call TRBJ2-1; no clear D. In DNA form, the CDR3 reads TGTGCCAGCAGCTTATTCGTAGTGGCTAGCTCCTACAATGAGCAGTTCTTC. Its protein is CASSLFVVASSYNEQFF.